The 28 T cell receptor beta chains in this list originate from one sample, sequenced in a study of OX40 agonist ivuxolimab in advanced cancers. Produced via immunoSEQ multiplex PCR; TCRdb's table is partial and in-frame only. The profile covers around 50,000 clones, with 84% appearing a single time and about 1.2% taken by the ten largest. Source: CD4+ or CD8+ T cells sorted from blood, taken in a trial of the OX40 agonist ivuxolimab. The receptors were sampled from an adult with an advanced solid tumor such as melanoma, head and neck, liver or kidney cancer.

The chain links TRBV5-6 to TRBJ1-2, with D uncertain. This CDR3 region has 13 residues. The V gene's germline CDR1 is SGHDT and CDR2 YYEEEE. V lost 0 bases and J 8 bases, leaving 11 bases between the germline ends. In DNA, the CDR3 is TGTGCCAGCAGCTTGGTGGCCGTTGGAGGCTACACCTTC. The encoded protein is CASSLVAVGGYTF.

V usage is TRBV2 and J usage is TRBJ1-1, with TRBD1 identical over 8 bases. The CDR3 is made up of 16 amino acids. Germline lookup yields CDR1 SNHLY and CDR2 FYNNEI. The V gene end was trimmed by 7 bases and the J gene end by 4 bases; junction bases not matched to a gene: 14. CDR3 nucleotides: TGTGCCAGCACTGTATTGACAGGGGAGGTCGGCACTGAAGCTTTCTTT. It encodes CASTVLTGEVGTEAFF. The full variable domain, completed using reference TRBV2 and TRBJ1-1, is EPEVTQTPSHQVTQMGQEVILRCVPISNHLYFYWYRQILGQKVEFLVSFYNNEISEKSEIFDDQFSVERPDGSNFTLKIRSTKLEDSAMYFCASTVLTGEVGTEAFFGQGTRLTVV.

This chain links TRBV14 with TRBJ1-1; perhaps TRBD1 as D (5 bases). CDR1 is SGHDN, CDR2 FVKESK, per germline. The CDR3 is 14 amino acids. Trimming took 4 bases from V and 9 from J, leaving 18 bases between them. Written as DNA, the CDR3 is TGTGCCAGCAGCCGGGAGACAGCGTCTCATCAAGCTTTCTTT. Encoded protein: CASSRETASHQAFF.

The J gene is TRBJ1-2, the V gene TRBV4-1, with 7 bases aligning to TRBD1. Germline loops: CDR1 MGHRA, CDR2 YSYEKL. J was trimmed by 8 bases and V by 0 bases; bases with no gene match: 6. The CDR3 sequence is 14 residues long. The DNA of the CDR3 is TGCGCCAGCAGCCAAGATGGTGGAGGGGGCGGCTACACCTTC. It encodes CASSQDGGGGGYTF.

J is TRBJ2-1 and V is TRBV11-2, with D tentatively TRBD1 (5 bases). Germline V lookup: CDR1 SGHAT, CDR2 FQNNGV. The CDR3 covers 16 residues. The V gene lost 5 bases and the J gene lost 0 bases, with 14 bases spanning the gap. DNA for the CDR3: TGTGCCAGCAGCCCCGACAGCCTTAGCTCCTACAATGAGCAGTTCTTC. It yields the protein CASSPDSLSSYNEQFF.

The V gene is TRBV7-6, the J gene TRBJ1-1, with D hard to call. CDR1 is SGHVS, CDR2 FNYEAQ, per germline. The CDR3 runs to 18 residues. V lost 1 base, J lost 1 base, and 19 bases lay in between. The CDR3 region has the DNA TGTGCCAGCAGCTTAGAGAGTGGGGAGTCCTGGCGGAACACTGAAGCTTTCTTT. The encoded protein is CASSLESGESWRNTEAFF.

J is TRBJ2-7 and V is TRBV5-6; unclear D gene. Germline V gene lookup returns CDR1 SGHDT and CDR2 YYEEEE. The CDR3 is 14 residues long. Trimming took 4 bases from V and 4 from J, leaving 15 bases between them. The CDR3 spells CASSVSGRVYEQYF. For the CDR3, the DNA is TGTGCCAGCAGCGTCTCTGGAAGGGTGTACGAGCAGTACTTC. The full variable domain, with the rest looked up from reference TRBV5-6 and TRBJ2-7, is DAGVTQSPTHLIKTRGQQVTLRCSPKSGHDTVSWYQQALGQGPQFIFQYYEEEERQRGNFPDRFSGHQFPNYSSELNVNALLLGDSALYLCASSVSGRVYEQYFGPGTRLTVT.

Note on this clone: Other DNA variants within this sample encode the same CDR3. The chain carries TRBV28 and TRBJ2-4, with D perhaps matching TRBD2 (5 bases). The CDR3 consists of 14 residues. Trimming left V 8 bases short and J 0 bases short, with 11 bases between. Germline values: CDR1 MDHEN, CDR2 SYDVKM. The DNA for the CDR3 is TGTGCCAGCCGGAAGCGGCTAGCCAAAAACATTCAGTACTTC. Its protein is CASRKRLAKNIQYF.

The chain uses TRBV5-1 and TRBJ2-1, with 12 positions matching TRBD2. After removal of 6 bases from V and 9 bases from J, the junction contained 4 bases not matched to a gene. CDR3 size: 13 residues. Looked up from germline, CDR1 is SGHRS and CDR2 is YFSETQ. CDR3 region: CASTSGRAIEQFF. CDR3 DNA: TGCGCCAGCACTAGCGGGAGGGCCATTGAGCAGTTCTTC.

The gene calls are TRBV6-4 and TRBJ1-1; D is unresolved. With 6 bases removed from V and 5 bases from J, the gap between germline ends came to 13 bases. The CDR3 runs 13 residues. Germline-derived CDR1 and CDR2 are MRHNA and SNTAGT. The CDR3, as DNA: TGTGCCAGCAGGGGTCTAGGGAGGACTGAAGCTTTCTTT. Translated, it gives CASRGLGRTEAFF.

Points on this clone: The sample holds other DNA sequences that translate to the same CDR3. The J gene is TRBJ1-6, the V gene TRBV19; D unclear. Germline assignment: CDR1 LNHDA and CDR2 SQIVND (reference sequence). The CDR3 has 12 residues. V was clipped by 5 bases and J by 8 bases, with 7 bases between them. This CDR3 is CASSHLDSPLHF. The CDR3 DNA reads TGTGCCAGTAGTCACCTTGATTCACCCCTCCACTTT.

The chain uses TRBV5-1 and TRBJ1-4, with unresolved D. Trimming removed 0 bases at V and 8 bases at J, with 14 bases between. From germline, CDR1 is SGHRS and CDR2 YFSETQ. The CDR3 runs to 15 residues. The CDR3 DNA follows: TGCGCCAGCAGCTTGGGACGGCCGAGAGAAGAAAAACTGTTTTTT. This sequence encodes CASSLGRPREEKLFF.

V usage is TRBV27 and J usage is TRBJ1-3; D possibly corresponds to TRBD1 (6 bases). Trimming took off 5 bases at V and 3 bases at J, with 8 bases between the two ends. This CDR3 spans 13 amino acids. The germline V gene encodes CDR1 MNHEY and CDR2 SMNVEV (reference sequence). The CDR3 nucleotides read TGTGCCAGCAGTCGACAGGATGGAAACACCATATATTTT. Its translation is CASSRQDGNTIYF.

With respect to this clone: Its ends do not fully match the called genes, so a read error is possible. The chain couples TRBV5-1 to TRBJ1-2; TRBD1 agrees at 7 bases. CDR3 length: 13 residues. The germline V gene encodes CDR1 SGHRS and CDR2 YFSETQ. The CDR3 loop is CASRLGQSSGYTF. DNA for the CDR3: TGCGCCAGCAGGTTGGGACAGTCCTCTGGCTACACCTTC.

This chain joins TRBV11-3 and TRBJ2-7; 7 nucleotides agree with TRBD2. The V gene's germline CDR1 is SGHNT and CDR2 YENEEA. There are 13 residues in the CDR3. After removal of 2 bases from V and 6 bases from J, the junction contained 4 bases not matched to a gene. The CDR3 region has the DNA TGTGCCAGCAGCTTATTCGGGGAGGGCGAGCAGTACTTC. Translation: CASSLFGEGEQYF.

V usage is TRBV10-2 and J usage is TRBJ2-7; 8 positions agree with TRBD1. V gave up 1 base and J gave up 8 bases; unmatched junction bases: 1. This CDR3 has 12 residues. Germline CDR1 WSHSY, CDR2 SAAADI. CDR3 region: CASSEFRGQQYF. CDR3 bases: TGCGCCAGCAGTGAGTTCAGGGGGCAGCAGTACTTC.

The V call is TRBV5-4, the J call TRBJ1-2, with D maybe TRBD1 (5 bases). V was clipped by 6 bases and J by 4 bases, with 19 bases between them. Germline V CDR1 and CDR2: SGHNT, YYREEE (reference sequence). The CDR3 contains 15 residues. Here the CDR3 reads CASTFGGDLSYGYTF. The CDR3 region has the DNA TGTGCCAGCACCTTCGGGGGGGACTTGTCCTATGGCTACACCTTC.

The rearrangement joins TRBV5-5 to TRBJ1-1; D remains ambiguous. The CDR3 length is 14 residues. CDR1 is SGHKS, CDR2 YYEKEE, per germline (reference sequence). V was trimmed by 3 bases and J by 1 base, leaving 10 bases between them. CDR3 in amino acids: CASSSSLANTEAFF. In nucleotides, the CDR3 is TGTGCCAGCAGCTCCTCACTTGCGAACACTGAAGCTTTCTTT.

Here the CDR3 reads CASSFLEDTEAFF. The CDR3 DNA is TGTGCCAGCAGCTTTTTGGAGGACACTGAAGCTTTCTTT. V usage is TRBV7-9 and J usage is TRBJ1-1; D is unclear. The CDR3 consists of 13 residues. Between the trimmed V and J ends, which lost 3 bases and 3 bases, there was a span of 8 bases. Per the germline V gene, CDR1 is SEHNR and CDR2 is FQNEAQ (reference sequence).

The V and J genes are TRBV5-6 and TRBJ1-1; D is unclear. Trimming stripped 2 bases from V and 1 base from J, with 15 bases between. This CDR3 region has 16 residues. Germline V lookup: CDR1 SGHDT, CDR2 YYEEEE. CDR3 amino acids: CASSFRVGVENTEAFF. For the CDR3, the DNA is TGTGCCAGCAGCTTTCGAGTCGGAGTAGAGAACACTGAAGCTTTCTTT.

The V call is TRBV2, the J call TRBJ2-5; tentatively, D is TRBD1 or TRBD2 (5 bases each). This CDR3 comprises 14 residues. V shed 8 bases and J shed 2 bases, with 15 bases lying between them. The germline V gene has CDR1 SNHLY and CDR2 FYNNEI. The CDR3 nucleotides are TGTGCCAGCTCTGGAGCAGGGAGTCAAGAGACCCAGTACTTC. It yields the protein CASSGAGSQETQYF.

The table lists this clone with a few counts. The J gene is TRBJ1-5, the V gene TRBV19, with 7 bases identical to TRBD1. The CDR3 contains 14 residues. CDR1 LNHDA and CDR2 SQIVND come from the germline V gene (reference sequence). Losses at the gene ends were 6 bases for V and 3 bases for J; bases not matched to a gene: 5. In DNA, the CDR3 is TGTGCCAGTAGCGACAGGGCTCTCAATCAGCCCCAGCATTTT. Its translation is CASSDRALNQPQHF.

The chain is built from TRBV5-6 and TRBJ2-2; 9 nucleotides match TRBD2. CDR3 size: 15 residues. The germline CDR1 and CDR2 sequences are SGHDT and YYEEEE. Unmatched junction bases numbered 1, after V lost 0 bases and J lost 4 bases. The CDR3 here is CASSLVAGATGELFF. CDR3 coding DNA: TGTGCCAGCAGCTTGGTAGCGGGAGCCACCGGGGAGCTGTTTTTT.

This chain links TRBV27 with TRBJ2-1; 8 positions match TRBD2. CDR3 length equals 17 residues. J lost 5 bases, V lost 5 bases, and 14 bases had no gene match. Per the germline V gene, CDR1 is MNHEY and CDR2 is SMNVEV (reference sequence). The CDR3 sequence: CASSGDLQGRGDNEQFF. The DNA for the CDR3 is TGTGCCAGCAGTGGGGACTTACAAGGGCGGGGGGACAATGAGCAGTTCTTC.

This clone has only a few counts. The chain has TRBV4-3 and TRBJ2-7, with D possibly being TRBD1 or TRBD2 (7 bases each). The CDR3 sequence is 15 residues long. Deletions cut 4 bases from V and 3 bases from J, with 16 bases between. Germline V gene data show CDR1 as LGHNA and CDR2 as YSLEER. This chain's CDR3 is CASSRAGDSYYEQYF. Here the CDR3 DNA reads TGCGCCAGCAGCCGCGCGGGGGACAGTTACTACGAGCAGTACTTC.

The DNA for the CDR3 is TGCGCCAGCAGTGCCCCAGGGGTCACAGATACGCAGTATTTT. Translating it yields CASSAPGVTDTQYF. The genes are TRBV10-2 and TRBJ2-3; D perhaps matches TRBD1 (6 bases). In germline, CDR1 is WSHSY, CDR2 SAAADI. V was shortened by 4 bases and J by 2 bases, with 10 bases between the two germline ends. This CDR3 contains 14 residues.

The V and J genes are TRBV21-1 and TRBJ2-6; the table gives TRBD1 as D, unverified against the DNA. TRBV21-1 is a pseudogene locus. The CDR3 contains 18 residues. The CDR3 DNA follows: TGTGCCAGCACCCCTGGGGACAGGGGATCGTCCGGGGCCAACGTCCTGACTTTC. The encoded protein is CASTPGDRGSSGANVLTF.

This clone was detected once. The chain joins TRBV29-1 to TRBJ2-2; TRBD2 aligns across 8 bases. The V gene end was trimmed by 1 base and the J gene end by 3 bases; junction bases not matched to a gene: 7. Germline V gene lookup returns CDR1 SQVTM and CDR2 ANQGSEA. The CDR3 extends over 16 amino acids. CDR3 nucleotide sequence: TGCAGCGTTGAAGCCCCGGGGGGGGCACACACCGGGGAGCTGTTTTTT. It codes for CSVEAPGGAHTGELFF.